This TCR beta chain was captured by sequencing in a study of cytomegalovirus exposure and HLA in healthy donors. Study-level results: The study reported that TCR beta sequences accurately predicted HLA-A and HLA-B alleles in most subjects. As was reported, the classifier diagnosed cytomegalovirus status with high specificity and sensitivity.

This clone showed up just a few times. Its target is unknown. Amplification used 60 Vbeta primers and 13 Jbeta primers. Only in-frame clones appear in the TCRdb table, and some are missing; sequencing was by immunoSEQ multiplex PCR. The sample includes 85,000 to 130,000 clones, 60% to 80% seen only once; the top ten take 5% to 6.5%. Donors in the study were healthy people who gave bone marrow. Germline CDR1 reads SGHVS; CDR2 reads FNYEAQ. The V gene end was trimmed by 5 bases and the J gene end by 4 bases; junction bases not matched to a gene: 10. This CDR3 comprises 15 residues. The J gene is TRBJ2-5, the V gene TRBV7-6, with 7 bases lining up with TRBD2. This clonotype was sampled from a man in his sixties in good health and CMV-seropositive. Material for sequencing was PBMCs. The CDR3 DNA is TGTGCCAGCAGCCCGGGGGGAGACCGGGGAGAGACCCAGTACTTC. This codes for CASSPGGDRGETQYF. Supplemented by reference TRBV7-6 and TRBJ2-5, the full variable domain reads GAGVSQSPRYKVTKRGQDVALRCDPISGHVSLYWYRQALGQGPEFLTYFNYEAQQDKSGLPNDRFSAERPEGSISTLTIQRTEQRDSAMYRCASSPGGDRGETQYFGPGTRLLVL.